Only a few counts were recorded for the clone carrying this TCR beta chain. No antigen is known for it. Here immunoSEQ multiplex PCR was the method, and the copy in TCRdb shows in-frame clones only, minus some. The table shows tens of thousands of clones, with around three quarters occurring only once. This record belongs to a study of STAT5B mutations in CD4+ large granular lymphocyte leukemia. Findings and limits, study-wide: Patient CD4-sorted repertoires stayed more clonal than healthy ones after leukemic-clone removal.

The V and J ends lost 3 bases and 5 bases respectively, with 10 bases between them. The CDR3 is 13 amino acids. CDR1 and CDR2 (germline): MRHNA, SNTAGT. The receptor was isolated from a human donor in good health. The V call is TRBV6-4, the J call TRBJ1-1; no firm D call. Sequencing input: CD4+ T cells from blood buffy coats. CDR3 sequence reads: CASSDQPGTEAFF. Here the CDR3 DNA reads TGTGCCAGCAGTGATCAACCGGGGACTGAAGCTTTCTTT.